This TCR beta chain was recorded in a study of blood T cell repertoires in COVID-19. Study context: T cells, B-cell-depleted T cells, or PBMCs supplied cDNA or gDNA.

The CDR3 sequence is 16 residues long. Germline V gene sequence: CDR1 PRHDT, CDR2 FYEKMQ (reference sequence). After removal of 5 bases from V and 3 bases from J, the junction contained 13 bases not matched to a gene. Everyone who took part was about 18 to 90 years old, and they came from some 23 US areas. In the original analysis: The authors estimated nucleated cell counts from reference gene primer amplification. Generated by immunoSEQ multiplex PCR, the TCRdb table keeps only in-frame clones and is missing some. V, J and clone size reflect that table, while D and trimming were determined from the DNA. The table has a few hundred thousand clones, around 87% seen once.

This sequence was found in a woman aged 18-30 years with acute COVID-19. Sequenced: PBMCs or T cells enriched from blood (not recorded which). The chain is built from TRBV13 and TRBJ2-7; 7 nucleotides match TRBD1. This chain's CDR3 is CASSITRDRVSYEQYF. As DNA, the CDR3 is TGTGCCAGCAGCATCACACGAGACAGGGTCAGCTACGAGCAGTACTTC.